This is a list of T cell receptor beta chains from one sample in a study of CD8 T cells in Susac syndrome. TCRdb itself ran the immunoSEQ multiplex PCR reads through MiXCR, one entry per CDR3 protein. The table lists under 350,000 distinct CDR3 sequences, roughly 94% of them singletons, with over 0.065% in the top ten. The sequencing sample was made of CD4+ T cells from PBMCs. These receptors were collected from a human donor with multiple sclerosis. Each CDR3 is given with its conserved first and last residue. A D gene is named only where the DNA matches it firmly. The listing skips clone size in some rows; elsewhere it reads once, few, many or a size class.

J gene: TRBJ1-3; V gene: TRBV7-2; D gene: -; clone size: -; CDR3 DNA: TGTGCCAGCAGCTTGGACCGGGCGGACACCATATATTTT; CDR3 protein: CASSLDRADTIYF
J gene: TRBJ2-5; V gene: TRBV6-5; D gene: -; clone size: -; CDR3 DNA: TGTGCCAGCAGTTACGTTGTGGGGACACCACTAGATAAAGAGACCCAGTACTTC; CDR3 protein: CASSYVVGTPLDKETQYF
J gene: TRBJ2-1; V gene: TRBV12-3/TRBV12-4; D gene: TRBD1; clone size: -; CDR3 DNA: TGTGCCAGCAGTCCGGACAGGACCTACAATGAGCAGTTCTTC; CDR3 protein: CASSPDRTYNEQFF
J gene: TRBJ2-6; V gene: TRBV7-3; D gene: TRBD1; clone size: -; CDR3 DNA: TGTGCCAGCAGCCCCACAGGGGGACGTTCTGGGGCCAACGTCCTGACTTTC; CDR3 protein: CASSPTGGRSGANVLTF
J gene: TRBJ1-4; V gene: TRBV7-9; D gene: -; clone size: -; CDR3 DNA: TGTGCCAGCAGCGGAAGGGGCCTAGTAGAAAAACTGTTTTTT; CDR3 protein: CASSGRGLVEKLFF
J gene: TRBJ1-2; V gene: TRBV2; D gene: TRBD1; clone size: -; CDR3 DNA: TGTGCCAGCAGCCGTCGCCGGGACAGGGGTCACTATGGCTACACCTTC; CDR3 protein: CASSRRRDRGHYGYTF
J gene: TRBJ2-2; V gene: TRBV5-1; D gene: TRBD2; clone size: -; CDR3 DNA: TGCGCCAGCAGCTGGCTCCCGAGACTAGCGGGAGTGTACGCCGGGGAGCTGTTTTTT; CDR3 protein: CASSWLPRLAGVYAGELFF
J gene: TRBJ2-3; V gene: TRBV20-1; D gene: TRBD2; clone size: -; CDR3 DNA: TGCAGTGCTAGCGCGGGACTAGCGAGGGTCACAGATACGCAGTATTTT; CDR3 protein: CSASAGLARVTDTQYF
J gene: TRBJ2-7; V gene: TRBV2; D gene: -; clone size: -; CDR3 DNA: TGTGCCAGCCGGGAAGATAGCGGCTACGAGCAGTACTTC; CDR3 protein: CASREDSGYEQYF
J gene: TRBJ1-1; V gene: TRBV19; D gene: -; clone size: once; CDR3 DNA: TGTGCCAGTACTAGCCCCGGGTCCCTAAGTTCGGCTTTCTTT; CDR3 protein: CASTSPGSLSSAFF
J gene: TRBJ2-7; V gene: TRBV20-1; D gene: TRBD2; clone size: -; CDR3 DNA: TGCAGTGCTAGAGGCTCCACTAGCGGGAGGGCCGGCGAGCAGTACTTC; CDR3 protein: CSARGSTSGRAGEQYF
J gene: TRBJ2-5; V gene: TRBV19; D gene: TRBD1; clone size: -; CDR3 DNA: TGTGCCAGTAGTCCCACAGGGGTGTGGCAAGAGACCCAGTACTTC; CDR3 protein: CASSPTGVWQETQYF
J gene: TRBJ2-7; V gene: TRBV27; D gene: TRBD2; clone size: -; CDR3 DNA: TGTGCCAGCAGTTTCTCCTCGGGGGTAGCGGGACTTGAGCAGTACTTC; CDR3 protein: CASSFSSGVAGLEQYF
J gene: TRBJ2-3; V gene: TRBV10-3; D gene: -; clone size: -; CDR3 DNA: TGTGCCATCAGGGGGGGTGGCGCCACAGATACGCAGTATTTT; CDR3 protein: CAIRGGGATDTQYF
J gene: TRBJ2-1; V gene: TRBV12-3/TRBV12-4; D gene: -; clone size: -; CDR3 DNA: TGTGCCAGCAGTAGGAGCGGCTCCTACAATGAGCAGTTCTTC; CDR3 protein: CASSRSGSYNEQFF
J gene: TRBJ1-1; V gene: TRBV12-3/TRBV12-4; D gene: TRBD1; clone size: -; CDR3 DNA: TGTGCCAGCAGTGTAACCGGGACAGGGGGAGGAAACACTGAAGCTTTCTTT; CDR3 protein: CASSVTGTGGGNTEAFF